This TCR beta chain comes out of a study of blood T cells in healthy people across ages (dated by TCRdb to between 2015 and 2017). Looking at the study overall: In model experiments, template switching captured about one uniquely barcoded TCR beta cDNA molecule for every two T cells. Age-related changes in TCR beta repertoire diversity were measured in the study by deep sequencing normalized with unique cDNA molecular identifiers. The donors were divided into four age groups: young (average approximately 16 years), middle-aged (around 37), aged (about 60) and long-lived (82). To avoid experimental bias, donors of different ages were randomly spread across the sequencing lanes. Two additional independent replicas of 1 million unique cDNA reads from the same blood draw were analyzed for two donors (one aged 18 to 30 and one aged 80 or older). The research as a whole found: Because profiling used bulk unsorted PBMCs, naive and antigen-experienced compartments could not be compared conclusively. Compared with the aged group, the long-lived group had more naive CD4+ T cells, fewer expanded clones and increased TCR diversity, a pattern suggesting age selection. Observed TCR beta diversity per million T cells fell roughly linearly with age, and a significant reduction was already apparent by age around 40. Total diversity estimates from one million sequenced T cells were considered lower bounds and underestimates. Because donor CMV infection status was unknown, age-related changes in expanded clonotypes were potentially confounded. The percentage of naive T cells measured by flow cytometry correlated strongly with observed TCR beta diversity.

The roughly 37 donors, aged about 6 to 100 years, were systemically healthy Caucasian individuals from Russia. About 9.1 milliliters of peripheral blood were collected from each donor into EDTA-treated Vacutainer tubes. PBMCs were isolated by Ficoll-Paque density-gradient centrifugation, with at least 7 million obtained per sample. Total RNA, at least 6 micrograms per sample, was extracted from PBMCs with Trizol reagent. For every donor, an aliquot of PBMCs went through flow cytometry to measure the percentages of naive CD45RAhigh/CD27high T cells. Trimming costs V 4 bases and J 0 bases, and their ends lie 10 bases apart. The CDR3 measures 13 amino acids from cysteine to phenylalanine. The only DNA kept is the CDR3, 39 bases in frame from the first base. CDR1 and CDR2 are read off the germline V gene (reference sequence) as DFQATT and SNEGSKA. Library creation used 5' RACE. Data came from an Illumina HiSeq 2500. A second 7 to 11 cycle PCR used a sample-barcoded 5' primer and a J-beta primer mix. Each TCR beta cDNA molecule received a unique molecular identifier from a template-switch 5' adaptor carrying 12 random nucleotides. At least 2.5 million CDR3-containing paired-end reads were obtained from each sample. First-strand cDNA synthesis was performed from all RNA using the Mint cDNA synthesis kit, with priming by a TRBC-specific oligonucleotide. Following uracil-DNA glycosylase treatment, a first 18-cycle PCR with universal primers M1SS and BC2_uni_R was performed on all cDNA. The study's processing was this. For normalization, 1 million high-quality reads were randomly selected from each sample, with every read carrying a distinct molecular identifier. Reads with shared molecular identifiers were discarded instead of being binned into consensus sequences. MiTCR, set to a Q25 quality threshold and the strictest error-elimination algorithm, was used for CDR3 identification, clonotype clustering and error correction. A nonparametric unseen species model using Euler transformation provided a lower-bound estimate of total TCR beta diversity. The public sequencing data were trimmed at Q25 with fastp and processed into clonotypes with MiXCR by TCRdb, which kept only in-frame beta chains. Entries that share a CDR3 protein sequence are merged under the most common genes and DNA. The V and J calls and clone size come from TCRdb's table, not from the authors' own analysis. The sample table records hundreds of thousands of distinct CDR3 sequences; roughly 31% of these occur just once. In total, the top ten clones hold approximately 14% of the sample.

This clonotype was detected many times. Its antigen is not yet known. The input lacks base qualities; no much larger clone sits a single base away. Sequencing was done on a sample of blood. The sequence derives from a woman older than 75 in good health. The rearranged chain carries TRBV20-1 and TRBJ2-7; TRBD1 is possibly the D segment (5 matching bases). The CDR3 here reads CSATTDSSYEQYF. In nucleotides, the sequence is TGCAGTGCTACCACCGACAGCTCCTACGAGCAGTACTTC.